One sample yielded the 11 T cell receptor beta chains listed below, sequenced in a study of blood T cell repertoires in COVID-19. Profiled with immunoSEQ multiplex PCR; TCRdb holds only in-frame clones, not every one. The profile covers some 230,000 clones, with 83% appearing a single time and less than 8% taken by the ten largest. The sequencing input was peripheral blood. Source of these receptors: a woman aged 50 to 65 with acute or convalescent COVID-19.

This clone has a handful of counts. The chain joins TRBV4-2 to TRBJ2-2; TRBD2 matches at 7 bases. The CDR3 length is 17 residues. V dropped 1 base and J dropped 0; count of bases not matched to a gene: 5. Per the germline V gene, CDR1 is LGHNA and CDR2 is YNFKEQ. CDR3 DNA sequence: TGTGCCAGCAGCCAAGGATCTAGCGGAGCGAACACCGGGGAGCTGTTTTTT. The encoded protein is CASSQGSSGANTGELFF.

CDR3 DNA: TGTGCCAGCAGCACGGACAGGGGGTTCTTGTATTTT. This encodes CASSTDRGFLYF. The chain couples TRBV28 to TRBJ2-3; 10 positions match TRBD1. After removal of 6 bases from V and 14 bases from J, the junction contained 8 bases not matched to a gene. The CDR3 covers 12 residues. Germline V gene lookup returns CDR1 MDHEN and CDR2 SYDVKM.

This clone was seen once. The chain has TRBV27 and TRBJ2-1, with TRBD1 matching over 7 bases. Germline V gene sequence: CDR1 MNHEY, CDR2 SMNVEV (reference sequence). The CDR3 has 13 amino acids. The V and J ends lost 6 bases and 7 bases, in that order; junction bases with no gene match: 6. Here the CDR3 reads CASSPTTGNEQFF. The DNA for the CDR3 is TGTGCCAGCAGCCCCACGACAGGGAATGAGCAGTTCTTC.

The CDR3 DNA reads as TGTGCCAGCAGTCTTACCCAGGGGACCGGGGAGCTGTTTTTT. Translating gives CASSLTQGTGELFF. J is TRBJ2-2 and V is TRBV28, with a tentative D call TRBD1 (6 bases). The CDR3 is 14 amino acids. The V and J ends lost 5 bases and 5 bases respectively, with 12 bases between them. Germline CDR1 and CDR2: MDHEN and SYDVKM.

CDR3 region: CASSQESDQGRGYTF. The DNA for the CDR3 is TGTGCCAGCAGCCAAGAATCAGATCAGGGGCGAGGCTACACCTTC. V gene TRBV4-2 combines with J gene TRBJ1-2; TRBD1 is a possible D gene (6 bases). The CDR3 is made up of 15 amino acids. Trimming left V 0 bases short and J 8 bases short, with 16 bases between. Germline assignment: CDR1 LGHNA and CDR2 YNFKEQ.

This chain uses TRBV30 with TRBJ2-3, with 12 bases fitting TRBD2. V gave up 8 bases and J gave up 5 bases; unmatched junction bases: 8. The germline gives CDR1 GTSNPN, CDR2 SVGIG (reference sequence). The CDR3 runs 14 residues. The CDR3 loop is CAASLAGGRDTQYF. CDR3 in DNA: TGTGCCGCCTCACTAGCGGGGGGCCGAGATACGCAGTATTTT.

This clone occurred a few times. The chain has TRBV14 and TRBJ1-4; D possibly corresponds to TRBD1 (6 bases). Trimming shortened V by 0 bases and J by 10 bases, and 15 bases separated the two germline ends. Germline V gene data show CDR1 as SGHDN and CDR2 as FVKESK. The length of the CDR3 is 15 residues. The CDR3 region has the DNA TGTGCCAGCAGCCAAGATCCTGGGGGCAGGGGAAAACTGTTTTTT. Residues: CASSQDPGGRGKLFF.

CDR3 sequence (DNA): TGTGCCAGCAGCCTTGCAACTAATGAAAAACTGTTTTTT. It specifies CASSLATNEKLFF. This chain connects TRBV7-2 to TRBJ1-4; unclear D gene. The CDR3 length is 13 residues. Germline lookup yields CDR1 SGHTA and CDR2 FQGNSA. Trimming took 5 bases from V and 0 from J, leaving 4 bases between them.

The rearrangement uses TRBV18 and TRBJ1-1; D is perhaps TRBD1 (6 bases). The V end lost 5 bases, the J end lost 2 bases, and 12 bases lay between the germline ends. This CDR3 spans 14 amino acids. CDR1 KGHSH and CDR2 LQKENI come from the germline V gene. Written as DNA, the CDR3 is TGTGCCAGCTCAACTGGGACATCCAACACTGAAGCTTTCTTT. The encoded protein is CASSTGTSNTEAFF.

The rearrangement links TRBV5-6 to TRBJ2-1; D remains unclear. This CDR3 is built from 11 residues. Germline CDR1 SGHDT, CDR2 YYEEEE. Trimming left V 3 bases short and J 7 bases short, with 5 bases between. The CDR3 bases are TGTGCCAGCAGCTCCCTAAATGAGCAGTTCTTC. Encoded protein: CASSSLNEQFF.

This chain uses TRBV18 with TRBJ2-7, with 8 bases identical to TRBD2. The V and J ends lost 2 bases and 10 bases, in that order; junction bases with no gene match: 10. This CDR3 spans 14 amino acids. Germline V gene data show CDR1 as KGHSH and CDR2 as LQKENI. The CDR3 here is CASSPKGLDGAQYF. The CDR3 region has the DNA TGTGCCAGCTCACCAAAGGGACTAGATGGAGCCCAGTACTTC.